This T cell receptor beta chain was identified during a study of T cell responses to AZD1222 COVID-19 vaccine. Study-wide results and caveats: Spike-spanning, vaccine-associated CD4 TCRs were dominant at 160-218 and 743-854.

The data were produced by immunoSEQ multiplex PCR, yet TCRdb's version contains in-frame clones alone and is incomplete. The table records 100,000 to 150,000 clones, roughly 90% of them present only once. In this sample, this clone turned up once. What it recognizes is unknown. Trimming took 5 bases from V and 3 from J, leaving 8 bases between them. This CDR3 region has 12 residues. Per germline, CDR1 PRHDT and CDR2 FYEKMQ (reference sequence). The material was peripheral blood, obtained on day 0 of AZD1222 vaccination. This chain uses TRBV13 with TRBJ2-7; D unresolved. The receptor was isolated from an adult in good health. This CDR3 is CASSGRYYEQYF. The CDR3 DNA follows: TGTGCCAGCAGCGGCCGATACTACGAGCAGTACTTC.